This T cell receptor beta chain is drawn from a study of shared T cell receptors in the human thymus. The CDR3 has 14 amino acids. With 4 bases removed from V and 2 bases from J, the gap between germline ends came to 12 bases. CDR1 SEHNR and CDR2 FQNEAQ come from the germline V gene (reference sequence). Produced via immunoSEQ multiplex PCR; TCRdb's table is partial and in-frame only. The sample lists a few hundred thousand clones; 85% to 95% were seen once. The rearrangement uses TRBV7-9 and TRBJ2-7, with D hard to call. The TCR sequence derives from a human donor. Sample: thymocytes. The CDR3 reads CASSSWGLAYEQYF. The CDR3 DNA is TGTGCCAGCAGCTCCTGGGGTCTAGCCTACGAGCAGTACTTC.